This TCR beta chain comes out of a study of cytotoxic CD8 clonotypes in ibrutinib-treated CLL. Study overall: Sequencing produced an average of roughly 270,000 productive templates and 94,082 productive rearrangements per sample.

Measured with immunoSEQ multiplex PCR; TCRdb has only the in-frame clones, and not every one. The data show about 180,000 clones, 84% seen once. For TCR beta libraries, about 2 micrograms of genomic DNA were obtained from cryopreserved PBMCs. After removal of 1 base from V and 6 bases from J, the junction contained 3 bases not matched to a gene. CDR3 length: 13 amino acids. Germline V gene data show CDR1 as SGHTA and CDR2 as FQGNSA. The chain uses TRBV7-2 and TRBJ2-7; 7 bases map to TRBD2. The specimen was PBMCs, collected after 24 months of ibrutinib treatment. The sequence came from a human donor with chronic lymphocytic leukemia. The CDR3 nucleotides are TGTGCCAGCAGCTTAGGGCGGGAGAGCGAGCAGTACTTC. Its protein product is CASSLGRESEQYF.